These 10 T cell receptor beta chains were sequenced from one sample in a study of blood T cell repertoires in COVID-19. TCRdb's table, derived via immunoSEQ multiplex PCR, lists solely in-frame clones and lacks some. The sample holds about 87,000 clones, roughly 88% seen once. Sequenced: peripheral blood. Receptor source: a woman over 75 with COVID-19, enrolled during active disease.

V is TRBV7-2 and J is TRBJ2-5; 14 nucleotides align to TRBD2. Germline assignment: CDR1 SGHTA and CDR2 FQGNSA. CDR3 length: 16 residues. Unmatched junction bases numbered 6, after V lost 4 bases and J lost 5 bases. CDR3 amino acids: CASSSARTSGGETQYF. The DNA for the CDR3 is TGTGCCAGCAGCTCCGCCAGGACTAGCGGGGGGGAGACCCAGTACTTC.

The gene calls are TRBV5-4 and TRBJ2-1, with D possibly being TRBD2 (5 bases). This CDR3 is built from 14 residues. Trimming pared 3 bases from V and 4 bases from J, leaving 11 bases between. Germline V gene lookup returns CDR1 SGHNT and CDR2 YYREEE (reference sequence). This chain's CDR3 is CASSSGSLYNEQFF. CDR3 sequence (DNA): TGTGCCAGCAGCTCGGGGAGCCTTTACAATGAGCAGTTCTTC.

The V and J genes are TRBV27 and TRBJ1-1, with 9 bases identical to TRBD1. The CDR3 is 14 residues long. V was pared by 2 bases and J by 11 bases, with 9 bases of the junction left unmatched. The germline CDR1 and CDR2 sequences are MNHEY and SMNVEV (reference sequence). This CDR3 reads CASSLGGTGSTAFF. CDR3 nucleotides: TGTGCCAGCAGTTTAGGAGGGACAGGGAGTACGGCTTTCTTT.

This chain connects TRBV24-1 to TRBJ2-2; D possibly corresponds to TRBD2 (5 bases). Trimming removed 5 bases from V and 4 bases from J, with 13 bases in between. Germline V CDR1 and CDR2: KGHDR, SFDVKD. The CDR3 has 15 amino acids. The chain's CDR3 is CATSGGNRGTGELFF. The DNA for the CDR3 is TGTGCCACCAGTGGAGGGAATCGGGGCACCGGGGAGCTGTTTTTT.

This chain uses TRBV29-1 with TRBJ2-5; D possibly corresponds to TRBD2 (5 bases). Trimming took off 0 bases at V and 5 bases at J, with 13 bases between the two ends. CDR1 is SQVTM, CDR2 ANQGSEA, per germline. The CDR3 is 14 residues long. The CDR3 nucleotides read TGCAGCGTTGAAGAGGTACTGGGAGTCGAGACCCAGTACTTC. Translated, it gives CSVEEVLGVETQYF.

The rearrangement links TRBV18 to TRBJ2-5; 9 bases map to TRBD2. The CDR3 runs to 16 residues. Germline CDR1 and CDR2: KGHSH and LQKENI. V dropped 1 base and J dropped 1; count of bases not matched to a gene: 4. The DNA of the CDR3 is TGTGCCAGCTCACCACTGCGGGGGGGCCCCCAAGAGACCCAGTACTTC. Residues: CASSPLRGGPQETQYF.

The chain carries TRBV7-6 and TRBJ2-1, with TRBD2 identical over 8 bases. Germline V gene lookup returns CDR1 SGHVS and CDR2 FNYEAQ. The CDR3 runs 16 residues. The V and J ends lost 4 bases and 8 bases, in that order; junction bases with no gene match: 13. In DNA form, the CDR3 reads TGTGCCAGCAGCTACCGTCGGGGGGGTCTTAGGGATGAGCAGTTCTTC. Translating it yields CASSYRRGGLRDEQFF. Based on the CDR3 plus reference TRBV7-6 and TRBJ2-1, the full variable domain is GAGVSQSPRYKVTKRGQDVALRCDPISGHVSLYWYRQALGQGPEFLTYFNYEAQQDKSGLPNDRFSAERPEGSISTLTIQRTEQRDSAMYRCASSYRRGGLRDEQFFGPGTRLTVL.

The chain employs TRBV6-5 and TRBJ2-4; 10 bases match TRBD1. The V gene's germline CDR1 is MNHEY and CDR2 SVGAGI. The ends lost 8 bases at V and 4 bases at J; junction bases unmatched: 2. The CDR3 extends over 13 amino acids. CDR3 in amino acids: CASGGQGKNIQYF. In DNA form, the CDR3 reads TGTGCCAGCGGGGGACAGGGGAAAAACATTCAGTACTTC.

The V call is TRBV7-2, the J call TRBJ2-5, with 7 bases that match TRBD2. V was clipped by 5 bases and J by 7 bases; unmatched bases: 13. The CDR3 runs 15 residues. Germline V CDR1 and CDR2: SGHTA, FQGNSA. The CDR3: CASSHLGGGAPTQYF. The DNA of the CDR3 is TGTGCCAGCAGCCACCTGGGGGGGGGAGCTCCGACCCAGTACTTC. Combining the CDR3 with reference TRBV7-2 and TRBJ2-5 gives the whole variable domain GAGVSQSPSNKVTEKGKDVELRCDPISGHTALYWYRQSLGQGLEFLIYFQGNSAPDKSGLPSDRFSAERTGGSVSTLTIQRTQQEDSAVYLCASSHLGGGAPTQYFGPGTRLLVL.

This clone turned up a few times. The V gene is TRBV9, the J gene TRBJ1-3; 7 bases map to TRBD1. The germline gives CDR1 SGDLS, CDR2 YYNGEE. CDR3 length equals 15 residues. With 3 bases clipped from V and 0 bases from J, the junction kept 3 bases outside the gene matches. The CDR3 DNA follows: TGTGCCAGCAGCGGACAGGGACGCTCTGGAAACACCATATATTTT. It specifies CASSGQGRSGNTIYF.